Each of the 4 T cell receptor beta chains below was sequenced from the same sample in a study of control samples from healthy donors and cancer patients. Clones were read by immunoSEQ multiplex PCR, and TCRdb kept only the in-frame ones, dropping some. The data show tens of thousands of clones, approximately 89% seen once. Sequenced: PBMCs. These receptors were collected from a man in his fifties or sixties with colorectal cancer.

The gene calls are TRBV27 and TRBJ1-2; D uncertain. V gave up 1 base and J gave up 8 bases, with 11 bases separating them. This CDR3 contains 13 residues. Per germline, CDR1 MNHEY and CDR2 SMNVEV (reference sequence). The CDR3 nucleotides are TGTGCCAGCAGTTTATGGCAGGATGGCGGCTACACCTTC. Translation: CASSLWQDGGYTF.

This clone was counted once. CDR3 protein: CASSEAGGLSYNEQFF. CDR3 coding DNA: TGTGCCAGCAGTGAAGCAGGGGGCCTCTCCTACAATGAGCAGTTCTTC. This sequence joins TRBV6-1 and TRBJ2-1; 7 bases are a match to TRBD1. The V and J ends lost 0 bases and 0 bases, in that order; junction bases with no gene match: 2. This CDR3 is 16 amino acids long. Germline loops: CDR1 MNHNS, CDR2 SASEGT.

The chain carries TRBV19 and TRBJ1-5; 7 nucleotides match TRBD1. J was trimmed by 5 bases and V by 8 bases; bases with no gene match: 21. The germline V gene encodes CDR1 LNHDA and CDR2 SQIVND (reference sequence). The CDR3 runs to 18 residues. CDR3 sequence: CASRFRDSLAGGHQPQHF. DNA for the CDR3: TGTGCCAGTCGATTCCGGGACAGCTTGGCGGGGGGTCATCAGCCCCAGCATTTT.

This rearrangement joins TRBV24-1 to TRBJ2-7; 9 nucleotides line up with TRBD2. CDR1 KGHDR and CDR2 SFDVKD come from the germline V gene. The CDR3 contains 17 residues. The ends lost 1 base at V and 2 bases at J; junction bases unmatched: 8. The CDR3 is CATSDFSASGVTYEQYF. The CDR3, as DNA: TGTGCCACCAGTGATTTCTCTGCTAGCGGGGTAACCTACGAGCAGTACTTC.